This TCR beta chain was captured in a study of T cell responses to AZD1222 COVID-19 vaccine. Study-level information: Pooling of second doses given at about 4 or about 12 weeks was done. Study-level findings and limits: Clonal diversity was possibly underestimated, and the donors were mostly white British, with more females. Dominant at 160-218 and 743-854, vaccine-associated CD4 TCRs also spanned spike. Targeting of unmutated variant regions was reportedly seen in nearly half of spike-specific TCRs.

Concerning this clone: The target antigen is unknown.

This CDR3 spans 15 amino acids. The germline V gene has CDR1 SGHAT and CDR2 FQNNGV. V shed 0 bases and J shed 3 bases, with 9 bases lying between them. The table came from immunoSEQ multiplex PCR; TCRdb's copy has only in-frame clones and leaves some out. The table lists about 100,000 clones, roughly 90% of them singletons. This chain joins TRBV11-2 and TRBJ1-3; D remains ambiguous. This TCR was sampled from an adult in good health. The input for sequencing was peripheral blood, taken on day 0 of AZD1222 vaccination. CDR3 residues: CASSLDRNRGNTIYF. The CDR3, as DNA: TGTGCCAGCAGCTTAGATAGGAACCGTGGAAACACCATATATTTT.